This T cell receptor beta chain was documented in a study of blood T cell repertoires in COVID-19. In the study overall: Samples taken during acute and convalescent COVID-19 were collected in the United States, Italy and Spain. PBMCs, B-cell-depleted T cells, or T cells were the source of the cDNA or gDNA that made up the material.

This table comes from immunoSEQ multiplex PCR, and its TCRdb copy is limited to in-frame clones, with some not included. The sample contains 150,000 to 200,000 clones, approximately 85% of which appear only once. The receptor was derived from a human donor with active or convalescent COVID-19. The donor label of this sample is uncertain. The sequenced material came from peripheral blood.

The DNA of the CDR3 is TGTGCCAGCAGTGGGACTAGCGGGAGTCTCACCATGGAGACCCAGTACTTC. Translating it yields CASSGTSGSLTMETQYF. V is TRBV25-1 and J is TRBJ2-5; 13 positions match TRBD2. The CDR3 loop spans 17 amino acids. The germline V gene encodes CDR1 MGHDK and CDR2 SYGVNS. Unmatched junction bases numbered 10, after V lost 4 bases and J lost 5 bases.